This entry is about one TCR beta chain. What it recognizes is unknown. This record belongs to a study of human versus mouse CDR3 diversity and MHC coevolution. Background on the study: Reported immunoSEQ sensitivity was one in 200,000 T cells, with reduced amplification bias. Findings and limits, study-wide: Compared with mice, human CDR3s carried more deletions and insertions on average. About 1.6 million TCR beta clonotypes were estimated for humans, the largest repertoire.

Cells were CD45RO-negative CD62L-positive naive CD4 T cells sorted from PBMCs. The table came from immunoSEQ multiplex PCR; TCRdb's copy has only in-frame clones and leaves some out. The data hold roughly 80,000 clones, with just under 95% observed a single time. CDR1 and CDR2 (germline): SNHLY, FYNNEI. The CDR3 runs 14 residues. V shed 6 bases and J 4 bases; nucleotides not matched to a gene: 8. The sample taken for sequencing was naive CD4+ T cells from blood. Subset indicated: CD45RO-negative CD62L-positive naive CD4 T cells. The sequence was collected from a person aged 30-69 years in good health. The V and J genes are TRBV2 and TRBJ2-7; 8 positions match TRBD1. In DNA, the CDR3 is TGTGCCAGCAGCCCGGACAGGGCAGGGTACGAGCAGTACTTC. Its protein is CASSPDRAGYEQYF.